This TCR beta chain stems from a study of control samples from healthy donors and cancer patients. Germline-derived CDR1 and CDR2 are SSHAT and FNYEAQ (reference sequence). V gave up 2 bases and J gave up 6 bases, with 20 bases separating them. This CDR3 has 16 residues. This table comes from immunoSEQ multiplex PCR, and its TCRdb copy is limited to in-frame clones, with some not included. The sample lists over 150,000 clones, roughly 93% seen once, with almost 1.5% in the top ten. Sequenced material: blood. The chain uses TRBV7-7 and TRBJ2-7; possibly TRBD2 for D (6 bases). The clonotype comes from a man between 18 and 29 years old in good health. The CDR3 spells CASSLWVVGGAVEQYF. For the CDR3, the DNA is TGTGCCAGCAGCTTATGGGTCGTAGGAGGGGCGGTCGAGCAGTACTTC. The full variable domain, its missing parts supplied by reference TRBV7-7 and TRBJ2-7, is GAGVSQSPRYKVTKRGQDVTLRCDPISSHATLYWYQQALGQGPEFLTYFNYEAQPDKSGLPSDRFSAERPEGSISTLTIQRTEQRDSAMYRCASSLWVVGGAVEQYFGPGTRLTVT.